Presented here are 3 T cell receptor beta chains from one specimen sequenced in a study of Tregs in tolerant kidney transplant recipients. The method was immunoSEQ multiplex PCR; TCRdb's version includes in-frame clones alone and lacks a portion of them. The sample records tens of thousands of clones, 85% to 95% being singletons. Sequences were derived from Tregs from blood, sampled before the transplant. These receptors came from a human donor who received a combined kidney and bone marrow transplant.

CDR3 coding DNA: TGTGCCAGCAGTTTAATGTTCGGAGCGGGAGGGTCCTACAATGAGCAGTTCTTC. This sequence encodes CASSLMFGAGGSYNEQFF. This sequence joins TRBV28 and TRBJ2-1, with 10 positions matching TRBD2. Trimming removed 2 bases from V and 1 base from J; junction bases left unmatched: 8. This CDR3 is built from 18 residues. Germline loops: CDR1 MDHEN, CDR2 SYDVKM. Supplemented by reference TRBV28 and TRBJ2-1, the full variable domain reads DVKVTQSSRYLVKRTGEKVFLECVQDMDHENMFWYRQDPGLGLRLIYFSYDVKMKEKGDIPEGYSVSREKKERFSLILESASTNQTSMYLCASSLMFGAGGSYNEQFFGPGTRLTVL.

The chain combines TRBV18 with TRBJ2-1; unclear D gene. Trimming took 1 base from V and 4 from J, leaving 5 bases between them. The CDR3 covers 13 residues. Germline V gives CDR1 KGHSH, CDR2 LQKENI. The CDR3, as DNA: TGTGCCAGCTCACCACAGGGTTACAATGAGCAGTTCTTC. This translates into CASSPQGYNEQFF.

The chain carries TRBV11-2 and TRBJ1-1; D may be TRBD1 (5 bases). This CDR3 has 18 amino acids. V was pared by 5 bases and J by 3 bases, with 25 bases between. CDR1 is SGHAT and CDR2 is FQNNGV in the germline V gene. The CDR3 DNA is TGTGCCAGCAGCGGACTCACCGGGACTAAGGGCAGATACACTGAAGCTTTCTTT. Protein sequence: CASSGLTGTKGRYTEAFF.